The 15 T cell receptor beta chains reported below all come from one sample, sequenced in a study of shared clonotypes between healthy human individuals. The assay was immunoSEQ multiplex PCR, and TCRdb's table has in-frame clones only and misses some. In the table there are fewer than 1.6 million clones, roughly 98.5% of which are singletons. The specimen was naive CD4+ T cells sorted from blood. Specified subset: CD45RA+ positively selected. These receptors all stem from a man younger than 40 in good health.

This clone was recorded only once. This chain links TRBV7-9 with TRBJ2-2, with a weak D call TRBD2 (5 bases). Germline lookup yields CDR1 SEHNR and CDR2 FQNEAQ (reference sequence). The CDR3 is 17 amino acids. Trimming stripped 4 bases from V and 1 base from J, with 16 bases between. CDR3 residues: CASSSGSQRRNTGELFF. The DNA for the CDR3 is TGTGCCAGCAGCTCCGGCAGCCAGCGGAGGAACACCGGGGAGCTGTTTTTT.

The chain is built from TRBV4-3 and TRBJ2-1; 11 bases match TRBD2. The V gene's germline CDR1 is LGHNA and CDR2 YSLEER. The trim removed 4 bases at V and 3 bases at J, leaving 11 bases unmatched. This CDR3 has 18 amino acids. CDR3 loop: CASSRTGTSGTLYNEQFF. DNA for the CDR3: TGCGCCAGCAGCCGGACCGGGACTAGCGGAACCCTCTACAATGAGCAGTTCTTC.

CDR3 DNA sequence: TGTGCCAGCACCGACACCGGGGAGCTGTTTTTT. Translation gives CASTDTGELFF. This chain uses TRBV7-9 with TRBJ2-2; D gene uncertain. The V end lost 7 bases, the J end lost 3 bases, and 3 bases lay between the germline ends. The germline V gene encodes CDR1 SEHNR and CDR2 FQNEAQ (reference sequence). CDR3 length: 11 residues.

The V gene is TRBV15, the J gene TRBJ2-5; possibly TRBD1 or TRBD2 for D (5 bases each). The CDR3 covers 14 residues. Looked up from germline, CDR1 is LNHNV and CDR2 is YYDKDF (reference sequence). The germline V and J ends were trimmed by 1 base and 1 base, with 7 bases remaining between them. The CDR3 is CATSRVRGQETQYF. The CDR3 DNA sequence: TGTGCCACCAGCAGAGTGAGGGGCCAAGAGACCCAGTACTTC. Looking up the rest from reference TRBV15 and TRBJ2-5 gives the full variable domain: DAMVIQNPRYQVTQFGKPVTLSCSQTLNHNVMYWYQQKSSQAPKLLFHYYDKDFNNEADTPDNFQSRRPNTSFCFLDIRSPGLGDTAMYLCATSRVRGQETQYFGPGTRLLVL.

The sample holds one count of this clone. CDR3 nucleotide sequence: TGTGCCAGCAGCCCGCCAGTTAAGGTGGGGCCTATAAACCCCTTTGGCTACACCTTC. It codes for CASSPPVKVGPINPFGYTF. The V call is TRBV7-9, the J call TRBJ1-2, with D possibly TRBD1 on 5 matching bases. Germline CDR1 and CDR2: SEHNR and FQNEAQ (reference sequence). The CDR3 is 19 amino acids. V lost 5 bases, J lost 7 bases, and 32 bases lay in between. Combining the CDR3 with reference TRBV7-9 and TRBJ1-2 gives the whole variable domain DTGVSQNPRHKITKRGQNVTFRCDPISEHNRLYWYRQTLGQGPEFLTYFQNEAQLEKSRLLSDRFSAERPKGSFSTLEIQRTEQGDSAMYLCASSPPVKVGPINPFGYTFGSGTRLTVV.

J is TRBJ2-3 and V is TRBV7-2; 13 bases agree with TRBD2. Looked up from germline, CDR1 is SGHTA and CDR2 is FQGNSA. The CDR3 loop spans 17 amino acids. V lost 2 bases, J lost 2 bases, and 4 bases stayed unmatched. Here the CDR3 DNA reads TGTGCCAGCAGCTTAAGGGGACTAGCGGGACTCACAGATACGCAGTATTTT. This translates into CASSLRGLAGLTDTQYF.

V and J are TRBV9 and TRBJ2-6, with D perhaps matching TRBD2 (5 bases). This CDR3 has 17 amino acids. The V gene's germline CDR1 is SGDLS and CDR2 YYNGEE. Trimming took 4 bases from V and 2 from J, leaving 16 bases between them. This CDR3 reads CASSPLSGRAGANVLTF. The CDR3 DNA is TGTGCCAGCAGCCCCTTGAGCGGACGAGCTGGGGCCAACGTCCTGACTTTC.

J is TRBJ1-1 and V is TRBV5-1, with 8 positions matching TRBD1. The CDR3 extends over 15 amino acids. Trimming cost V 4 bases and J 1 base; bases outside gene matches: 6. Germline V gene sequence: CDR1 SGHRS, CDR2 YFSETQ. CDR3 sequence reads: CASSLDRVANTEAFF. The CDR3 DNA follows: TGCGCCAGCAGCCTGGACAGGGTGGCGAACACTGAAGCTTTCTTT.

This chain connects TRBV11-2 to TRBJ2-2; D is perhaps TRBD2 (5 bases). Germline V gives CDR1 SGHAT, CDR2 FQNNGV. Trimming took 3 bases from V and 7 from J, leaving 12 bases between them. CDR3 size: 14 residues. Here the CDR3 reads CASSFLGVYGELFF. The CDR3 DNA reads as TGTGCCAGCAGCTTCCTCGGGGTTTACGGGGAGCTGTTTTTT.

The chain links TRBV9 to TRBJ2-1, with 8 bases fitting TRBD2. This CDR3 is 15 amino acids long. Germline lookup yields CDR1 SGDLS and CDR2 YYNGEE. J lost 7 bases, V lost 0 bases, and 6 bases had no gene match. The CDR3 DNA reads TGTGCCAGCAGCGTAGCCAGCGGGAGAAGGAATGAGCAGTTCTTC. Its protein is CASSVASGRRNEQFF.

The rearrangement uses TRBV19 and TRBJ2-1; perhaps TRBD2 as D (6 bases). The CDR3 consists of 14 residues. V gave up 4 bases and J gave up 6 bases, with 13 bases separating them. Germline V gene data show CDR1 as LNHDA and CDR2 as SQIVND (reference sequence). CDR3: CASSRRGQGNEQFF. Here the CDR3 DNA reads TGTGCCAGTAGTAGGAGGGGCCAGGGCAATGAGCAGTTCTTC.

The V and J genes are TRBV2 and TRBJ2-7; TRBD2 agrees at 7 bases. V shed 7 bases and J 0 bases; nucleotides not matched to a gene: 15. Per germline, CDR1 SNHLY and CDR2 FYNNEI. The CDR3 sequence is 17 residues long. The CDR3 DNA reads TGTGCCAGCACCAAGTCCGGGGGAGGGAAGAGCTCCTACGAGCAGTACTTC. Amino acids: CASTKSGGGKSSYEQYF.

As to this clone: The sample holds other DNA sequences that translate to the same CDR3. The chain links TRBV28 to TRBJ1-2; D unresolved. V was pared by 9 bases and J by 0 bases, with 8 bases between. CDR3 size: 12 residues. The germline V gene has CDR1 MDHEN and CDR2 SYDVKM. CDR3 sequence: CASSPSNYGYTF. In nucleotides, the CDR3 is TGTGCCAGTTCCCCATCTAACTATGGCTACACCTTC.

The rearrangement uses TRBV10-3 and TRBJ2-7; TRBD2 agrees at 8 bases. Trimming cost V 0 bases and J 5 bases; bases outside gene matches: 6. The CDR3 sequence is 15 residues long. CDR1 is ENHRY, CDR2 SYGVKD, per germline. The CDR3: CAISESRAGVHEQYF. As DNA, the CDR3 is TGTGCCATCAGTGAGTCACGAGCGGGAGTCCACGAGCAGTACTTC.

This clone appeared once. This chain uses TRBV7-9 with TRBJ1-2, with 9 nucleotides matching TRBD1. Germline V CDR1 and CDR2: SEHNR, FQNEAQ (reference sequence). The CDR3 extends over 16 amino acids. Losses at the gene ends were 3 bases for V and 6 bases for J; bases not matched to a gene: 11. The CDR3 loop is CASSLGPPGQGDGYTF. Written as DNA, the CDR3 is TGTGCCAGCAGCTTGGGGCCTCCGGGACAGGGCGATGGCTACACCTTC.